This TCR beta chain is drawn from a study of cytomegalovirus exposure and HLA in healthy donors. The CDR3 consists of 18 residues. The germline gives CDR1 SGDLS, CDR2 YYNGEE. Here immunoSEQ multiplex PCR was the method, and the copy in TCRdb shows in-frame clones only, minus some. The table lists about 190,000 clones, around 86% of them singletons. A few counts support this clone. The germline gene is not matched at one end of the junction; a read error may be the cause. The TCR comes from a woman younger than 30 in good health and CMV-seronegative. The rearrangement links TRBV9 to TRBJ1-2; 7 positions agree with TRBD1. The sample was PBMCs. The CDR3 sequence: CASRDERQGLFANSGYTF. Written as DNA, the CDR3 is TGTGCCAGCAGGGACGAGAGACAGGGTCTTTTTGCTAACTCTGGCTACACCTTC.